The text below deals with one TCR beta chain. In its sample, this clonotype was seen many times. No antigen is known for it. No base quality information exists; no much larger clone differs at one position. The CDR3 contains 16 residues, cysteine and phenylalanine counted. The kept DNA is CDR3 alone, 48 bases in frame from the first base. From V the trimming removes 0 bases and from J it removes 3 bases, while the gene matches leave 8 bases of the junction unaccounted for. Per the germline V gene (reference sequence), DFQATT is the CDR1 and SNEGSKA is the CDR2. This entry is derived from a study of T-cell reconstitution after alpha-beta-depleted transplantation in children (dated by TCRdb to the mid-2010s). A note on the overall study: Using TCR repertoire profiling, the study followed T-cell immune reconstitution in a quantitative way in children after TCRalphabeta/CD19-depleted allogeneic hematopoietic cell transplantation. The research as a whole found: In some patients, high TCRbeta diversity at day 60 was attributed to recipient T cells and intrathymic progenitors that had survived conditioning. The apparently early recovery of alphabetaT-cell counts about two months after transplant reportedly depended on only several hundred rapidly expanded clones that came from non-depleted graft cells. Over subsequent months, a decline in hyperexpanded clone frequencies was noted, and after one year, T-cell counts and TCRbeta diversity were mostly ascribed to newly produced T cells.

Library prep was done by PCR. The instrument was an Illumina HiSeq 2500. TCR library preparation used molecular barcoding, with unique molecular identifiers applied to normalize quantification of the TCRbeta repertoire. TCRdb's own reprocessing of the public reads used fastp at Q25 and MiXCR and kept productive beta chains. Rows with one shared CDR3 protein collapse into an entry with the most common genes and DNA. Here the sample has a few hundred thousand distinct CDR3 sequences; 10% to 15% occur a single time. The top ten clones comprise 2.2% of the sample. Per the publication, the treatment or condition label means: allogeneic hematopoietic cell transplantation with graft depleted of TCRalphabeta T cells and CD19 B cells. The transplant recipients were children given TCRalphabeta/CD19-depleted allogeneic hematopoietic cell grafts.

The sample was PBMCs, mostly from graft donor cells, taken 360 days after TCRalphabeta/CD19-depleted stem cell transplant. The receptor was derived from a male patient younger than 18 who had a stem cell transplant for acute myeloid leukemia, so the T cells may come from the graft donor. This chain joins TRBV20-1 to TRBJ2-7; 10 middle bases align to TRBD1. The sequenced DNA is TGCAGTGCTAGAGATTTAGGGGACAGGGGAATCTACGAGCAGTACTTC. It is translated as CSARDLGDRGIYEQYF.